The source of this T cell receptor beta chain is a study of neurological immune-mediated disorders. The time point: longitudinal time-point 1 (baseline). Stored at -80 C, 2 million PBMCs were the source of the unsorted libraries. The CDR3 is 13 amino acids. Trimming cost V 5 bases and J 5 bases, with 12 bases left between them. CDR1 and CDR2 (germline): SGHNT, YENEEA. Study findings and constraints: In HTLV-1-associated myelopathy, TCR clonal expansion was greatest, and in multiple sclerosis it was least, below healthy controls.

This clonotype has at least ten counts. Its matching antigen is unknown. It was by 5'RACE with 10-nucleotide random UMIs that the cDNA was made. TCRdb redid the calling of the 5' RACE reads with MiXCR, one entry per CDR3 protein. Among tens of thousands of distinct CDR3 sequences listed, around 11% were seen once. Sequencing was carried out using PBMCs. V and J are TRBV11-3 and TRBJ2-5; tentative D call: TRBD2 (6 bases). This clonotype was sampled from a male donor with HTLV-1-associated myelopathy (HAM/TSP). The CDR3 region is CASSGLAKETQYF. The DNA of the CDR3 is TGTGCCAGCAGCGGGCTAGCGAAGGAGACCCAGTACTTC.